One sample yielded the 21 T cell receptor beta chains listed below, sequenced in a study of human T cells and chemical hapten exposure. The sample's time point: pre-sensitization, week 0. Regarding treatment: therapeutic diphenylcyclopropenone sensitization with weekly scalp DPC. TCRdb used MiXCR to reprocess the RACE reads, holding one entry per CDR3 protein. The sample includes about 59,000 distinct CDR3 sequences, roughly 10% of them seen just once. The sample was whole blood, taken in connection with sensitization to the hapten diphenylcyclopropenone (DPC). The receptors originated from a woman aged 40-49 years with alopecia areata. Some clones in this sample may be carry-over from other donors' samples.

This clonotype was seen a few times. The chain combines TRBV7-2 with TRBJ1-4; D call uncertain. The CDR3 is 12 amino acids. Trimming removed 7 bases from V and 3 bases from J, with 6 bases in between. In germline, CDR1 is SGHTA, CDR2 FQGNSA. The CDR3 DNA follows: TGTGCCAGCACCACCCCTAATGAAAAACTGTTTTTT. It is translated as CASTTPNEKLFF.

In this sample, this clonotype turned up many times. This chain joins TRBV29-1 and TRBJ2-7; TRBD1 matches 9 bases. Germline CDR1 is SQVTM and CDR2 is ANQGSEA. V lost 6 bases and J lost 4; bases outside the gene matches: 7. CDR3 length equals 13 residues. CDR3 DNA: TGCAGCGTACGGGACAGGGCTATGTACGAGCAGTACTTC. Protein sequence: CSVRDRAMYEQYF.

This clonotype was picked up a small number of times. The CDR3: CASSWGLAPYEQYF. CDR3 sequence (DNA): TGTGCCAGCAGTTGGGGACTAGCGCCCTACGAGCAGTACTTC. This sequence joins TRBV27 and TRBJ2-7; 10 bases match TRBD2. The CDR3 is 14 residues long. Trimming took 4 bases from V and 2 from J; bases not matched to a gene: 2. Germline lookup yields CDR1 MNHEY and CDR2 SMNVEV (reference sequence).

This clonotype appeared many times. The V gene is TRBV29-1, the J gene TRBJ2-7; 7 bases line up with TRBD1. CDR3 length: 12 residues. Germline trimming cut 4 bases from V and 5 bases from J; bases unmatched to any gene: 5. Germline V gene lookup returns CDR1 SQVTM and CDR2 ANQGSEA. CDR3: CSVATGRHEQYF. CDR3 bases: TGCAGCGTTGCGACAGGGCGCCACGAGCAGTACTTC.

This clonotype was seen repeatedly, ten times or more. V is TRBV7-8 and J is TRBJ1-1; 12 bases are shared with TRBD1. CDR1 is SGHVS, CDR2 FQNEAQ, per germline. The CDR3 loop spans 16 amino acids. V lost 6 bases to trimming and J lost 5 bases; unmatched junction nucleotides: 10. The CDR3 coding sequence is TGTGCCAGCAGTGCCCGGGACAGGGGGCGGGGTACTGAAGCTTTCTTT. This codes for CASSARDRGRGTEAFF.

This clonotype occurred many times. The V gene is TRBV7-3, the J gene TRBJ2-3, with D perhaps matching TRBD1 (6 bases). Trimming pared 2 bases from V and 3 bases from J, leaving 15 bases between. The CDR3 totals 16 residues. Germline V CDR1 and CDR2: SGHTA, FQGTGA. The CDR3 DNA is TGTGCCAGCAGCTTATCCCCCGGCAGGGGAACAGATACGCAGTATTTT. This translates into CASSLSPGRGTDTQYF.

In its sample, this clonotype was seen a few times. V usage is TRBV20-1 and J usage is TRBJ2-2; the D is unclear. V was trimmed by 4 bases and J by 2 bases, leaving 2 bases between them. The length of the CDR3 is 11 residues. Germline V CDR1 and CDR2: DFQATT, SNEGSKA (reference sequence). DNA for the CDR3: TGCAGTGCTATTAACACCGGGGAGCTGTTTTTT. The encoded protein is CSAINTGELFF.

V is TRBV29-1 and J is TRBJ1-2; D is ambiguous. CDR3 size: 11 residues. The germline gives CDR1 SQVTM, CDR2 ANQGSEA. Trimming left V 6 bases short and J 2 bases short, with 7 bases between. CDR3 sequence (DNA): TGCAGCGTGGAGAGGAACTATGGCTACACCTTC. Its protein product is CSVERNYGYTF.

Points on this clonotype: Germline and junction disagree at one end, which may indicate a read error. This chain joins TRBV2 and TRBJ1-5, with D possibly matching TRBD1 (6 bases). Looked up from germline, CDR1 is SNHLY and CDR2 is FYNNEI. This CDR3 comprises 13 residues. This chain's CDR3 is CASRKAGVQPRHF. Written as DNA, the CDR3 is TGTGCCAGCAGGAAGGCAGGGGTTCAGCCCCGGCATTTT.

Comments on this clonotype: A much more abundant neighbour one base away suggests this may be a read error. This sequence joins TRBV25-1 and TRBJ2-1, with a possible D match to TRBD1 (6 bases). This CDR3 region has 12 residues. Between the trimmed V and J ends, which lost 10 bases and 5 bases, there was a span of 12 bases. Germline V CDR1 and CDR2: MGHDK, SYGVNS. CDR3 region: CAISTGNNEQFF. DNA of the CDR3: TGTGCCATATCAACAGGGAACAATGAGCAGTTCTTC. The whole variable domain, remainder taken from reference TRBV25-1 and TRBJ2-1, is EADIYQTPRYLVIGTGKKITLECSQTMGHDKMYWYQQDPGMELHLIHYSYGVNSTEKGDLSSESTVSRIRTEHFPLTLESARPSHTSQYLCAISTGNNEQFFGPGTRLTVL.

The genes are TRBV5-4 and TRBJ2-3; D ambiguous. In germline, CDR1 is SGHNT, CDR2 YYREEE (reference sequence). The CDR3 is made up of 14 amino acids. Trimming left V 2 bases short and J 5 bases short, with 12 bases between. CDR3 loop: CASSFGLDIDTQYF. The CDR3 DNA follows: TGTGCCAGCAGCTTCGGCCTAGACATAGATACGCAGTATTTT. The full variable domain, in which reference TRBV5-4 and TRBJ2-3 provide the parts outside the CDR3, is ETGVTQSPTHLIKTRGQQVTLRCSSQSGHNTVSWYQQALGQGPQFIFQYYREEENGRGNFPPRFSGLQFPNYSSELNVNALELDDSALYLCASSFGLDIDTQYFGPGTRLTVL.

The chain is built from TRBV4-2 and TRBJ2-1; TRBD2 aligns across 15 bases. This CDR3 is built from 16 residues. V shed 4 bases and J 5 bases; nucleotides not matched to a gene: 3. Germline loops: CDR1 LGHNA, CDR2 YNFKEQ. The CDR3 loop reads CASSRGLAGGDNEQFF. The CDR3 nucleotides read TGTGCCAGCAGCCGCGGACTAGCGGGAGGGGACAATGAGCAGTTCTTC.

This sequence joins TRBV28 and TRBJ2-1, with D perhaps TRBD1 or TRBD2 (6 bases each). V dropped 11 bases and J dropped 0 bases, with 14 bases sitting between them. The CDR3 covers 14 residues. The germline V gene encodes CDR1 MDHEN and CDR2 SYDVKM. The CDR3 DNA reads TGTGCCTCTCAATGGGGGGCCTCCTACAATGAGCAGTTCTTC. Translating it yields CASQWGASYNEQFF. Using reference TRBV28 and TRBJ2-1 for the parts outside the CDR3, the full variable domain is DVKVTQSSRYLVKRTGEKVFLECVQDMDHENMFWYRQDPGLGLRLIYFSYDVKMKEKGDIPEGYSVSREKKERFSLILESASTNQTSMYLCASQWGASYNEQFFGPGTRLTVL.

This clonotype was detected ten times or more. This rearrangement joins TRBV13 to TRBJ1-1; 7 bases line up with TRBD1. Trimming cost V 3 bases and J 8 bases; bases outside gene matches: 3. CDR1 and CDR2 (germline): PRHDT, FYEKMQ (reference sequence). This CDR3 has 12 residues. CDR3 sequence reads: CASSLRGGEAFF. DNA for the CDR3: TGTGCCAGCAGCTTGAGAGGGGGCGAAGCTTTCTTT.

The genes are TRBV24-1 and TRBJ2-3; 7 nucleotides line up with TRBD1. This CDR3 is built from 15 residues. The V segment lost 3 bases and the J segment 4 bases; nucleotides outside the gene matches: 6. Germline loops: CDR1 KGHDR, CDR2 SFDVKD. The CDR3 nucleotides read TGTGCCACCAGTGATATGACAGGGTTGGCAGATACGCAGTATTTT. It is translated as CATSDMTGLADTQYF.

This clonotype was seen at least ten times. The V and J genes are TRBV7-2 and TRBJ1-3; unclear D gene. Deletions cut 4 bases from V and 8 bases from J, with 18 bases between. CDR1 and CDR2 from the germline V gene are SGHTA and FQGNSA. The CDR3 consists of 15 residues. This chain's CDR3 is CASSSRRPSRDTIYF. In nucleotides, the CDR3 is TGTGCCAGCAGCTCCCGGAGGCCTTCTAGGGACACCATATATTTT.

V usage is TRBV7-9 and J usage is TRBJ2-1; D uncertain. The germline V gene encodes CDR1 SEHNR and CDR2 FQNEAQ (reference sequence). This CDR3 is 14 amino acids long. V lost 1 base, J lost 8 bases, and 12 bases lay in between. The CDR3 protein is CASSLERVFHEQFF. CDR3 DNA: TGTGCCAGCAGCTTAGAGCGCGTCTTCCATGAGCAGTTCTTC.

The V call is TRBV7-2, the J call TRBJ1-2; D may be TRBD1 (6 bases). The CDR3 has 13 residues. V was cut by 1 base and J by 8 bases, with 11 bases left in between. Germline CDR1 reads SGHTA; CDR2 reads FQGNSA. CDR3 in DNA: TGTGCCAGCAGCTTAGGGGGGCGGCAGGGCTACACCTTC. Translation gives CASSLGGRQGYTF.

This clonotype was detected a few times. This chain links TRBV7-2 with TRBJ1-6; 8 positions match TRBD1. V shed 5 bases, J shed 7 bases, and the junction held 7 bases outside the gene matches. The CDR3 has 15 amino acids. Germline V lookup: CDR1 SGHTA, CDR2 FQGNSA. The CDR3 loop is CASSQGQAGNSPLHF. The CDR3 nucleotides are TGTGCCAGCAGCCAGGGACAGGCGGGGAATTCACCCCTCCACTTT.

Concerning this clonotype: A much larger clone is a single base away; this may be a read error. The rearrangement links TRBV2 to TRBJ2-7; possible D gene TRBD1, 8 bases. CDR1 and CDR2 (germline): SNHLY, FYNNEI. The CDR3 has 14 residues. For the CDR3, the DNA is TGTGACAGCAGTGACACAGGGGGGGCCTACGAGCAGTACTTC. It specifies CDSSDTGGAYEQYF.

In its sample, this clonotype was seen a few times. The J gene is TRBJ2-3, the V gene TRBV28; 10 bases line up with TRBD2. CDR1 is MDHEN and CDR2 is SYDVKM in the germline V gene. This CDR3 has 15 amino acids. Trimming took 4 bases from V and 11 from J; bases not matched to a gene: 12. This CDR3 is CASSSGLATVIGQYF. The CDR3 DNA is TGTGCCAGCAGTTCGGGACTAGCGACTGTTATAGGGCAGTATTTT.